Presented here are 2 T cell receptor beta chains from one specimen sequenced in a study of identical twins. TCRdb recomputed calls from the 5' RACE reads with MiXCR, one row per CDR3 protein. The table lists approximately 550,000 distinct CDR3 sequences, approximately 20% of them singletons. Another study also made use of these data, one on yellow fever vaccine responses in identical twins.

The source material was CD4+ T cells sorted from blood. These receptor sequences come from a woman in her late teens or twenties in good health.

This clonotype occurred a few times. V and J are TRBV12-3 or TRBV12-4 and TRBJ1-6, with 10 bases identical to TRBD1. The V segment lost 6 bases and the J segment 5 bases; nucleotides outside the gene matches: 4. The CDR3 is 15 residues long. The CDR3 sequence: CASRPTGGDNSPLHF. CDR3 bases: TGTGCCAGCAGGCCGACAGGGGGCGATAATTCACCCCTCCACTTT.

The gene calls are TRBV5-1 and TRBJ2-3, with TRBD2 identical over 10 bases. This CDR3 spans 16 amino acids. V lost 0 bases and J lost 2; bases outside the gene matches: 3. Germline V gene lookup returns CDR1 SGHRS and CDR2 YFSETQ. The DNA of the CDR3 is TGCGCCAGCAGCTTGGCTAGCGGGAGTTTCACAGATACGCAGTATTTT. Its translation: CASSLASGSFTDTQYF.